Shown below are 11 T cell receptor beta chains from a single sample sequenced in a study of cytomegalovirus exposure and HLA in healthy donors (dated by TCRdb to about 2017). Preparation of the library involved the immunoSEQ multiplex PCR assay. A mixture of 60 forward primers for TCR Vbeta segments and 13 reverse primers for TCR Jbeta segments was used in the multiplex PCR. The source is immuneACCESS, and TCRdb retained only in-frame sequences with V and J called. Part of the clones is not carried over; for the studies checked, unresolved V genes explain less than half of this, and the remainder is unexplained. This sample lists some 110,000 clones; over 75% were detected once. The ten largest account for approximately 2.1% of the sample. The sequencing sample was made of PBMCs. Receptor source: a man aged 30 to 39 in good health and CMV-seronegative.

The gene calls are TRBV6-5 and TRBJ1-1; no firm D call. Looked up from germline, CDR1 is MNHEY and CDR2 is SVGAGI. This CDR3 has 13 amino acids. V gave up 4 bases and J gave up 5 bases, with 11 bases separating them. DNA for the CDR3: TGTGCCAGCAGTTTTAACCGCGGAACTGAAGCTTTCTTT. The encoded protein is CASSFNRGTEAFF.

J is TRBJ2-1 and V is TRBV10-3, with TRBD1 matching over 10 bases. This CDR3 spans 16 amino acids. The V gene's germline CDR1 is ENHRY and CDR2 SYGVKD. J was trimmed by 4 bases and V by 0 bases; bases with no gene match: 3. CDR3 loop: CAISESGTGVYNEQFF. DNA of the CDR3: TGTGCCATCAGTGAGTCCGGGACAGGGGTATACAATGAGCAGTTCTTC.

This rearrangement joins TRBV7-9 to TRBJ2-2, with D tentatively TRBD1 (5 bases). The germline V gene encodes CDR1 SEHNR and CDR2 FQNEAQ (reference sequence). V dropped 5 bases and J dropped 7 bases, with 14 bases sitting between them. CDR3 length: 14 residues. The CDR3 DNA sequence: TGTGCCAGCAGCACTTTCAGGGAAGTCGGGGAGCTGTTTTTT. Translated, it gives CASSTFREVGELFF.

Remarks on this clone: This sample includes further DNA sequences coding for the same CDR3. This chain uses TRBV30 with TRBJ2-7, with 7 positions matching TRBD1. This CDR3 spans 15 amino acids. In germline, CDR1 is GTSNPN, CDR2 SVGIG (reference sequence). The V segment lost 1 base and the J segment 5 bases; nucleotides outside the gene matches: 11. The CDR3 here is CAWSEDRVSRDEQYF. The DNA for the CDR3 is TGTGCCTGGAGTGAAGACAGGGTCTCTCGCGACGAGCAGTACTTC.

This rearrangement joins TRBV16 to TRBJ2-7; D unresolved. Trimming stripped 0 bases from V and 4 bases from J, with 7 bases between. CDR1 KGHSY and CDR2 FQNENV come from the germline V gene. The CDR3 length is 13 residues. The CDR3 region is CASSQSYGYEQYF. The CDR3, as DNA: TGTGCCAGCAGCCAATCATACGGGTACGAGCAGTACTTC.

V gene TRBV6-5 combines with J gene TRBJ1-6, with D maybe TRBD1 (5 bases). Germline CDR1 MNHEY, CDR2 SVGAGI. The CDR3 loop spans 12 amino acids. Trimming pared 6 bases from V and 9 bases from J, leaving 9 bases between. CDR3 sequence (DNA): TGTGCCAGCAGGAAGGACATTTCACCCCTCCACTTT. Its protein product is CASRKDISPLHF.

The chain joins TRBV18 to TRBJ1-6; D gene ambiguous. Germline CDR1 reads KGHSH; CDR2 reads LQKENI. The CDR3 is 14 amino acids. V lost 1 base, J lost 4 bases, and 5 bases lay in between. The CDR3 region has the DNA TGTGCCAGCTCACCACGGAGTTATAATTCACCCCTCCACTTT. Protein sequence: CASSPRSYNSPLHF.

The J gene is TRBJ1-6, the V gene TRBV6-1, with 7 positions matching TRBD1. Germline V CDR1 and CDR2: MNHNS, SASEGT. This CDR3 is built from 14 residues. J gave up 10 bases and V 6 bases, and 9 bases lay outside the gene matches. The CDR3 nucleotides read TGTGCCAGCAGCCCGACAGGGCTACACTCACCCCTCCACTTT. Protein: CASSPTGLHSPLHF.

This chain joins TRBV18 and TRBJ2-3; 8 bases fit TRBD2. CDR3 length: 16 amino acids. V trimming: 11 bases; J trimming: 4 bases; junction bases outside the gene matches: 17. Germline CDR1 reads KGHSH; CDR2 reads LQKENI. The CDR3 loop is CAGQHRGGTGPDTQYF. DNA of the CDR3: TGTGCCGGACAACATCGCGGGGGGACGGGGCCAGATACGCAGTATTTT.

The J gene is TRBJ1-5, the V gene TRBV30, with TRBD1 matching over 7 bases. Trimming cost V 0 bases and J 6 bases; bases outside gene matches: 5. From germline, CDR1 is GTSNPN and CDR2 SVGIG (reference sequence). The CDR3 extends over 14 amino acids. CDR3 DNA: TGTGCCTGGAGTGTAAGGTCAGGGGGTCAGCCCCAGCATTTT. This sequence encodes CAWSVRSGGQPQHF.

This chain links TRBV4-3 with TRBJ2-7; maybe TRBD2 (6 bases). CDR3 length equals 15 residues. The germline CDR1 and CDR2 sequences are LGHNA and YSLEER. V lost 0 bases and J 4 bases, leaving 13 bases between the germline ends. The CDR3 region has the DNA TGCGCCAGCAGCCAAGAATCGTCAGGGAGGTACGAGCAGTACTTC. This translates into CASSQESSGRYEQYF.